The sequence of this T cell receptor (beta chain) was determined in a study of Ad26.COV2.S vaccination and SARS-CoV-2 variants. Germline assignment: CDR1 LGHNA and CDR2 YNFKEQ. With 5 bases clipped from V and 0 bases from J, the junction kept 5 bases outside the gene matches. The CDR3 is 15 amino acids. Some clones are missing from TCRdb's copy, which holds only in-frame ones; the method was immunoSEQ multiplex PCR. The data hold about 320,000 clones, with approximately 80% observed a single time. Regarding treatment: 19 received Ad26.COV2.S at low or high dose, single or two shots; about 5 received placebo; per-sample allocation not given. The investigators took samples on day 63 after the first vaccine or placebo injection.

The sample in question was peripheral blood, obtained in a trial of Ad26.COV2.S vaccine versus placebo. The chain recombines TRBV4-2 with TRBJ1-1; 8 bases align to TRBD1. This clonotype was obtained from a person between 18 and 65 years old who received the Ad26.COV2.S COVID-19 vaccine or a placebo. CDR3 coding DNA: TGTGCCAGCAGCAACTGGACAGGGATGAACACTGAAGCTTTCTTT. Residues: CASSNWTGMNTEAFF.